One and the same sample provided the 24 T cell receptor beta chains below, sequenced in a study of radiotherapy plus CTLA-4 blockade in lung cancer. The data were produced by immunoSEQ multiplex PCR, yet TCRdb's version contains in-frame clones alone and is incomplete. The sample lists tens of thousands of clones; approximately 80% were seen once. The sample in question was peripheral blood, obtained from a patient treated with radiotherapy plus ipilimumab. The receptors derive from a human donor with non-small cell lung cancer who had a complete response to radiotherapy plus ipilimumab.

The gene calls are TRBV4-3 and TRBJ2-5; 13 positions match TRBD2. The J segment lost 2 bases and the V segment lost 3 bases, leaving 3 bases of the junction unmatched. The CDR3 spans 16 residues. CDR1 is LGHNA and CDR2 is YSLEER in the germline V gene. The CDR3 region is CASSQGGLAGQETQYF. CDR3 bases: TGCGCCAGCAGCCAGGGGGGACTAGCGGGGCAAGAGACCCAGTACTTC.

The chain carries TRBV30 and TRBJ2-2; unclear D gene. Per the germline V gene, CDR1 is GTSNPN and CDR2 is SVGIG (reference sequence). V lost 1 base and J 4 bases, leaving 7 bases between the germline ends. The CDR3 has 13 amino acids. CDR3 sequence (DNA): TGTGCCTGGAGTGATAGAGTCACCGGGGAGCTGTTTTTT. It is translated as CAWSDRVTGELFF.

The chain recombines TRBV6-6 with TRBJ2-7; no reliable D call. Germline V gene sequence: CDR1 MNHNY, CDR2 SVGAGI (reference sequence). Trimming pared 4 bases from V and 0 bases from J, leaving 13 bases between. The CDR3 contains 15 residues. The CDR3 loop reads CASSSVGESSYEQYF. CDR3 DNA: TGTGCCAGCAGTTCCGTGGGCGAGAGCTCCTACGAGCAGTACTTC.

This clone has a handful of counts. The chain is built from TRBV10-3 and TRBJ1-2; the D gene is possibly TRBD1 (6 bases). The CDR3 has 13 amino acids. V gave up 6 bases and J gave up 3 bases, with 11 bases separating them. Germline CDR1 ENHRY, CDR2 SYGVKD. For the CDR3, the DNA is TGTGCCATCAGCGGACAGATCCACTATGGCTACACCTTC. Protein: CAISGQIHYGYTF.

The chain uses TRBV7-9 and TRBJ2-3; 11 nucleotides match TRBD2. Germline CDR1 is SEHNR and CDR2 is FQNEAQ (reference sequence). The CDR3 covers 17 residues. V was pared by 5 bases and J by 3 bases, with 10 bases of the junction left unmatched. The CDR3 bases are TGTGCCAGCAGCCCCCCACTAACTAGCGGGGGAACAGATACGCAGTATTTT. Protein: CASSPPLTSGGTDTQYF.

V and J are TRBV4-3 and TRBJ2-1; the D is unclear. The V gene's germline CDR1 is LGHNA and CDR2 YSLEER. Between the trimmed V and J ends, which lost 0 bases and 4 bases, there was a span of 10 bases. CDR3 size: 15 residues. CDR3 in DNA: TGCGCCAGCAGCCAAGAAAGGTCGGGTTACAATGAGCAGTTCTTC. This translates into CASSQERSGYNEQFF.

This sequence joins TRBV5-1 and TRBJ2-2, with 7 positions matching TRBD2. The CDR3 runs 15 residues. V lost 1 base, J lost 4 bases, and 4 bases stayed unmatched. Germline lookup yields CDR1 SGHRS and CDR2 YFSETQ. CDR3 nucleotides: TGCGCCAGCAGCTTGTTACTAGCGCCCACCGGGGAGCTGTTTTTT. Translating gives CASSLLLAPTGELFF.

The CDR3 sequence is CASSLAPTVLNTGELFF. CDR3 bases: TGCGCCAGCAGCTTGGCCCCGACAGTACTGAACACCGGGGAGCTGTTTTTT. The chain combines TRBV5-1 with TRBJ2-2; TRBD1 might be the D (5 bases). The CDR3 extends over 17 amino acids. CDR1 is SGHRS, CDR2 YFSETQ, per germline. V shed 0 bases and J shed 1 base, with 13 bases lying between them. Full variable domain (remainder filled in from reference TRBV5-1 and TRBJ2-2): KAGVTQTPRYLIKTRGQQVTLSCSPISGHRSVSWYQQTPGQGLQFLFEYFSETQRNKGNFPGRFSGRQFSNSRSEMNVSTLELGDSALYLCASSLAPTVLNTGELFFGEGSRLTVL.

CDR3: CASLPAGRSNEKLFF. The CDR3 bases are TGTGCCAGCCTACCGGCGGGACGGAGTAATGAAAAACTGTTTTTT. The chain carries TRBV25-1 and TRBJ1-4; TRBD1 is a possible D gene (5 bases). V shed 8 bases and J shed 4 bases, with 17 bases lying between them. In germline, CDR1 is MGHDK, CDR2 SYGVNS. The CDR3 is 15 amino acids.

On this clone itself: Because it lacks the conserved phenylalanine or tryptophan at the end, this CDR3 is likely a read error. The V call is TRBV28, the J call TRBJ1-2, with 7 bases identical to TRBD1. The J segment lost 5 bases and the V segment lost 4 bases, leaving 7 bases of the junction unmatched. Germline values: CDR1 MDHEN, CDR2 SYDVKM. CDR3 length equals 14 residues. CDR3 coding DNA: TGTGCCAGCAGTTCCTCGGACAGGTCTTATGGCTACACCCTC. This encodes CASSSSDRSYGYTL.

The chain carries TRBV19 and TRBJ2-5; tentative D call: TRBD2 (6 bases). The V end lost 0 bases, the J end lost 0 bases, and 14 bases lay between the germline ends. The CDR3 sequence is 17 residues long. Germline V CDR1 and CDR2: LNHDA, SQIVND (reference sequence). The CDR3 reads CASSIDKAGGNQETQYF. CDR3 in DNA: TGTGCCAGTAGTATAGATAAGGCAGGAGGGAACCAAGAGACCCAGTACTTC.

The chain combines TRBV18 with TRBJ1-2; 9 bases map to TRBD1. Germline V gene lookup returns CDR1 KGHSH and CDR2 LQKENI. V shed 6 bases, J shed 6 bases, and the junction held 8 bases outside the gene matches. The CDR3 sequence is 14 residues long. This chain's CDR3 is CASSLDRGVHGYTF. The CDR3 coding sequence is TGTGCCAGCTCCCTCGACAGGGGGGTTCATGGCTACACCTTC.

The rearrangement joins TRBV7-9 to TRBJ1-1; D gene unclear. Germline assignment: CDR1 SEHNR and CDR2 FQNEAQ (reference sequence). V lost 4 bases and J lost 0, with 18 bases in between. The CDR3 has 17 residues. CDR3 bases: TGTGCCAGCAGCTCTTCCCGGTCTCGCCTCATGAACACTGAAGCTTTCTTT. Its protein is CASSSSRSRLMNTEAFF.

This clone was seen once. J is TRBJ2-5 and V is TRBV5-4; 8 bases line up with TRBD2. Germline V gene lookup returns CDR1 SGHNT and CDR2 YYREEE (reference sequence). This CDR3 has 14 amino acids. V gave up 4 bases and J gave up 4 bases; unmatched junction bases: 6. The CDR3: CASSGTRGLETQYF. CDR3 DNA sequence: TGTGCCAGCAGCGGGACTAGGGGTTTAGAGACCCAGTACTTC.

The CDR3 here is CASSSSGGSTDTQYF. CDR3 DNA: TGTGCCAGCAGCTCCTCAGGGGGAAGCACAGATACGCAGTATTTT. The chain is built from TRBV7-9 and TRBJ2-3, with 7 bases matching TRBD1. Germline loops: CDR1 SEHNR, CDR2 FQNEAQ (reference sequence). Trimming cost V 4 bases and J 0 bases; bases outside gene matches: 4. The CDR3 length is 15 residues. The full variable domain, with the rest looked up from reference TRBV7-9 and TRBJ2-3, is DTGVSQNPRHKITKRGQNVTFRCDPISEHNRLYWYRQTLGQGPEFLTYFQNEAQLEKSRLLSDRFSAERPKGSFSTLEIQRTEQGDSAMYLCASSSSGGSTDTQYFGPGTRLTVL.

The chain employs TRBV7-8 and TRBJ1-2; TRBD1 matches 10 bases. This CDR3 comprises 15 residues. The V gene end was trimmed by 3 bases and the J gene end by 1 base; junction bases not matched to a gene: 2. In germline, CDR1 is SGHVS, CDR2 FQNEAQ. Here the CDR3 reads CASSFRTGGNYGYTF. In DNA form, the CDR3 reads TGTGCCAGCAGCTTCCGGACAGGGGGTAACTATGGCTACACCTTC.

This rearrangement joins TRBV12-5 to TRBJ1-1; TRBD1 matches 9 bases. Trimming removed 5 bases from V and 1 base from J; junction bases left unmatched: 2. Germline V CDR1 and CDR2: LGHNT, FRNRAP. The CDR3 consists of 14 residues. CDR3 sequence reads: CASGPGQGNTEAFF. CDR3 in DNA: TGTGCTAGTGGTCCGGGACAGGGGAACACTGAAGCTTTCTTT.

The chain recombines TRBV7-2 with TRBJ2-4, with 9 positions matching TRBD1. V gave up 4 bases and J gave up 7 bases; unmatched junction bases: 5. CDR1 is SGHTA and CDR2 is FQGNSA in the germline V gene. This CDR3 spans 14 amino acids. The DNA of the CDR3 is TGTGCCAGCAGCTCCGGGACAGGGAGGAACATTCAGTACTTC. Its protein product is CASSSGTGRNIQYF.

Only one count was recorded for this clone. The V and J genes are TRBV11-3 and TRBJ2-5; 14 nucleotides align to TRBD2. The CDR3 extends over 16 amino acids. Germline V gene data show CDR1 as SGHNT and CDR2 as YENEEA. V was clipped by 4 bases and J by 5 bases; unmatched bases: 6. This chain's CDR3 is CASSSGLAGGRETQYF. In DNA, the CDR3 is TGTGCCAGCAGCTCTGGACTAGCGGGGGGCCGGGAGACCCAGTACTTC.

The chain recombines TRBV7-9 with TRBJ2-2; D not certain. Trimming pared 2 bases from V and 7 bases from J, leaving 14 bases between. CDR3 length: 15 amino acids. Germline V CDR1 and CDR2: SEHNR, FQNEAQ (reference sequence). The DNA of the CDR3 is TGTGCCAGCAGCTTATCGGCGGAGCTCGGCGGGGAGCTGTTTTTT. Its translation: CASSLSAELGGELFF. Drawing the rest from reference TRBV7-9 and TRBJ2-2, the complete variable domain is DTGVSQNPRHKITKRGQNVTFRCDPISEHNRLYWYRQTLGQGPEFLTYFQNEAQLEKSRLLSDRFSAERPKGSFSTLEIQRTEQGDSAMYLCASSLSAELGGELFFGEGSRLTVL.

This chain joins TRBV6-5 and TRBJ1-2; 9 bases agree with TRBD1. After removal of 5 bases from V and 8 bases from J, the junction contained 12 bases not matched to a gene. CDR3 length: 15 residues. CDR1 and CDR2 from the germline V gene are MNHEY and SVGAGI. The CDR3 sequence is CASSTQGTGSSGYTF. For the CDR3, the DNA is TGTGCCAGCAGTACACAGGGGACAGGGTCGAGCGGCTACACCTTC.

The chain couples TRBV5-1 to TRBJ2-1, with D maybe TRBD1 (6 bases). This CDR3 contains 15 residues. Germline CDR1 reads SGHRS; CDR2 reads YFSETQ. V gave up 4 bases and J gave up 0 bases, with 11 bases separating them. The CDR3 DNA reads as TGCGCCAGCAGCCCCGACAGGAGCTCCTACAATGAGCAGTTCTTC. Its protein is CASSPDRSSYNEQFF.

V gene TRBV10-3 combines with J gene TRBJ2-7, with TRBD1 matching 9 bases. J gave up 2 bases and V 0 bases, and 8 bases lay outside the gene matches. The V gene's germline CDR1 is ENHRY and CDR2 SYGVKD. This CDR3 is 17 amino acids long. The DNA of the CDR3 is TGTGCCATCAGTGAGTCCGCGGGACAGGGAAATACCTACGAGCAGTACTTC. This codes for CAISESAGQGNTYEQYF.

The gene calls are TRBV7-9 and TRBJ1-1; maybe TRBD1 (6 bases). The CDR3 is made up of 14 amino acids. Trimming took off 5 bases at V and 8 bases at J, with 18 bases between the two ends. Germline CDR1 reads SEHNR; CDR2 reads FQNEAQ (reference sequence). Written as DNA, the CDR3 is TGTGCCAGCAGCGTAATACAGGGAAAAATCGAAGCTTTCTTT. It codes for CASSVIQGKIEAFF.